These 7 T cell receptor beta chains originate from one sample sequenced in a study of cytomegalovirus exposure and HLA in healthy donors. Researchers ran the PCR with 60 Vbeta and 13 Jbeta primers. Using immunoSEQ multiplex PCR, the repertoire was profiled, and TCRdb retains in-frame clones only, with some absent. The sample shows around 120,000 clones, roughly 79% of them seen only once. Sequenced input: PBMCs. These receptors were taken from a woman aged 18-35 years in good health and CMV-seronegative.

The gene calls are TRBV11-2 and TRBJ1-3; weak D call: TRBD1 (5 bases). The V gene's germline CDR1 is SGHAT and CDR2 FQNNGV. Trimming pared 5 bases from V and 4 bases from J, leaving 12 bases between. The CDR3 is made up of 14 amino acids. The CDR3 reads CASSLQGWGNTIYF. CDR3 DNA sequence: TGTGCCAGCAGCCTCCAGGGTTGGGGAAACACCATATATTTT.

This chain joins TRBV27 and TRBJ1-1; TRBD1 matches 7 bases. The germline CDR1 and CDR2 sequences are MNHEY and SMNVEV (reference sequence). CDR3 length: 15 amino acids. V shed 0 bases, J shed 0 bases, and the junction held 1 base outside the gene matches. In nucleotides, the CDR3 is TGTGCCAGCAGTTTATCGACAGGGCTGAACACTGAAGCTTTCTTT. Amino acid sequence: CASSLSTGLNTEAFF.

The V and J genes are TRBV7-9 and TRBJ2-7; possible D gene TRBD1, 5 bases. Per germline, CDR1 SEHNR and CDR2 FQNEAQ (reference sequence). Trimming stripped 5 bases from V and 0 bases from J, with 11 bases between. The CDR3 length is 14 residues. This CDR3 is CASSPDTFSYEQYF. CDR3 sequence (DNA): TGTGCCAGCAGCCCGGACACCTTCTCCTACGAGCAGTACTTC.

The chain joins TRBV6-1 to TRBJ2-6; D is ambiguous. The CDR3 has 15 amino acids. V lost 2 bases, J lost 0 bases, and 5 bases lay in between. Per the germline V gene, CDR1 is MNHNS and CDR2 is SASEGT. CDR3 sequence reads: CASSEWSSGANVLTF. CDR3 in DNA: TGTGCCAGCAGTGAATGGAGCTCTGGGGCCAACGTCCTGACTTTC.

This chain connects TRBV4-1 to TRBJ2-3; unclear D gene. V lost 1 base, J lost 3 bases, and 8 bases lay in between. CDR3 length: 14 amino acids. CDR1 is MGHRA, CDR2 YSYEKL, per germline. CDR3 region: CASSQGFGTDTQYF. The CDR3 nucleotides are TGCGCCAGCAGCCAAGGCTTCGGGACAGATACGCAGTATTTT.

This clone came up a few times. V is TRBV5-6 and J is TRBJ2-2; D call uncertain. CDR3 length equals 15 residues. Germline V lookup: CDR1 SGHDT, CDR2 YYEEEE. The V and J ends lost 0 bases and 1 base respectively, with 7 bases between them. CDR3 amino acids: CASSLGAGNTGELFF. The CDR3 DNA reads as TGTGCCAGCAGCTTGGGGGCAGGGAACACCGGGGAGCTGTTTTTT.

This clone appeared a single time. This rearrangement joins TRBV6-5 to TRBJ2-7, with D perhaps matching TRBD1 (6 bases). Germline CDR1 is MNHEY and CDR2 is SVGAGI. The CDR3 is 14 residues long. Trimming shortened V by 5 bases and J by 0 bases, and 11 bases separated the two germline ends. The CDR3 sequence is CASSARTDSYEQYF. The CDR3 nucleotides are TGTGCCAGCAGTGCAAGGACAGACTCCTACGAGCAGTACTTC.